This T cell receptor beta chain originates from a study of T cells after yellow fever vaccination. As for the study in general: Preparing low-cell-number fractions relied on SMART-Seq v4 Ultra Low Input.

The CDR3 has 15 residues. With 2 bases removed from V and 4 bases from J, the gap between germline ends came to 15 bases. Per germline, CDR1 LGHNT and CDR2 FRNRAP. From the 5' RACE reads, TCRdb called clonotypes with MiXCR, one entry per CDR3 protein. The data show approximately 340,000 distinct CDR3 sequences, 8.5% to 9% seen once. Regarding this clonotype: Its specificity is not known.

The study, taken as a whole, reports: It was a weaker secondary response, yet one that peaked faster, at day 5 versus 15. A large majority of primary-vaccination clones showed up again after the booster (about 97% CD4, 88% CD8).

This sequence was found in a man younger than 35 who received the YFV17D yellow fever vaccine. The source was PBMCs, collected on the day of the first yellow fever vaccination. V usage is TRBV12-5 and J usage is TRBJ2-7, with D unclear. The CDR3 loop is CASGLKVADLYEQYF. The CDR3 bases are TGTGCTAGTGGTTTGAAAGTGGCGGATCTTTACGAGCAGTACTTC.